Each of the 8 T cell receptor beta chains below was sequenced from the same sample in a study of cytomegalovirus exposure and HLA in healthy donors. Produced via immunoSEQ multiplex PCR; TCRdb's table is partial and in-frame only. This table holds over 150,000 clones, roughly 89% found once. Sequencing was done on a sample of PBMCs. These receptors were taken from a young woman in good health and CMV-seropositive.

The rearrangement joins TRBV27 to TRBJ2-1, with D maybe TRBD2 (6 bases). CDR1 is MNHEY, CDR2 SMNVEV, per germline (reference sequence). The CDR3 is made up of 14 amino acids. V lost 6 bases and J lost 0, with 9 bases in between. The CDR3 coding sequence is TGTGCCAGCAGGTCTAGCGTCTCCTACAATGAGCAGTTCTTC. Amino acid sequence: CASRSSVSYNEQFF.

This clone was detected once. The sample carries other DNA sequences with the same CDR3. This chain joins TRBV18 and TRBJ2-5; tentative D call: TRBD1 (6 bases). Trimming cost V 2 bases and J 2 bases, with 9 bases left between them. The CDR3 consists of 14 residues. In germline, CDR1 is KGHSH, CDR2 LQKENI. CDR3 DNA: TGTGCCAGCTCACCAAGGACAGAGCAAGAGACCCAGTACTTC. Translation: CASSPRTEQETQYF. Full variable domain (missing parts from reference TRBV18 and TRBJ2-5): NAGVMQNPRHLVRRRGQEARLRCSPMKGHSHVYWYRQLPEEGLKFMVYLQKENIIDESGMPKERFSAEFPKEGPSILRIQQVVRGDSAAYFCASSPRTEQETQYFGPGTRLLVL.

The chain has TRBV27 and TRBJ2-2, with D perhaps matching TRBD1 (5 bases). Germline CDR1 is MNHEY and CDR2 is SMNVEV (reference sequence). Trimming stripped 2 bases from V and 6 bases from J, with 13 bases between. The CDR3 consists of 15 residues. The CDR3 is CASSLLGAVAGELFF. The CDR3, as DNA: TGTGCCAGCAGTTTACTAGGGGCGGTAGCCGGGGAGCTGTTTTTT.

The chain links TRBV5-6 to TRBJ2-7, with D perhaps TRBD1 (5 bases). CDR3 size: 14 residues. Trimming cost V 1 base and J 4 bases, with 12 bases left between them. Germline CDR1 and CDR2: SGHDT and YYEEEE. CDR3 protein: CASSLYQGWYEQYF. CDR3 coding DNA: TGTGCCAGCAGCTTGTACCAGGGATGGTACGAGCAGTACTTC.

This chain joins TRBV19 and TRBJ1-1, with 8 bases fitting TRBD1. The CDR3 length is 16 residues. J was trimmed by 2 bases and V by 2 bases; bases with no gene match: 7. The germline gives CDR1 LNHDA, CDR2 SQIVND (reference sequence). CDR3: CASSINLGQGNTEAFF. CDR3 coding DNA: TGTGCCAGTAGTATAAACCTTGGACAGGGAAACACTGAAGCTTTCTTT. The full variable domain, in which reference TRBV19 and TRBJ1-1 provide the parts outside the CDR3, is DGGITQSPKYLFRKEGQNVTLSCEQNLNHDAMYWYRQDPGQGLRLIYYSQIVNDFQKGDIAEGYSVSREKKESFPLTVTSAQKNPTAFYLCASSINLGQGNTEAFFGQGTRLTVV.

The chain has TRBV7-2 and TRBJ2-5; 7 bases align to TRBD1. The CDR3 totals 14 residues. V trimming: 1 base; J trimming: 2 bases; junction bases outside the gene matches: 1. Germline-derived CDR1 and CDR2 are SGHTA and FQGNSA. The CDR3 loop reads CASSLGQGQETQYF. In DNA, the CDR3 is TGTGCCAGCAGCTTAGGACAGGGACAAGAGACCCAGTACTTC.

The rearrangement uses TRBV6-5 and TRBJ2-1; 8 nucleotides align to TRBD2. The CDR3 contains 15 residues. Germline V lookup: CDR1 MNHEY, CDR2 SVGAGI. The V gene end was trimmed by 10 bases and the J gene end by 1 base; junction bases not matched to a gene: 9. CDR3 sequence reads: CAIPSGGRSYNEQFF. CDR3 sequence (DNA): TGTGCCATCCCCTCGGGCGGGAGGTCCTACAATGAGCAGTTCTTC.

This clone was found once. V and J are TRBV6-5 and TRBJ2-7; maybe TRBD2 (5 bases). Germline lookup yields CDR1 MNHEY and CDR2 SVGAGI. The CDR3 is 14 residues long. Trimming took off 2 bases at V and 4 bases at J, with 12 bases between the two ends. CDR3 bases: TGTGCCAGCAGTTACACACCCGGGGAGTACGAGCAGTACTTC. Encoded protein: CASSYTPGEYEQYF.